This TCR beta chain originates from a study of patients and donors after allogeneic stem cell transplantation. The table lists this clonotype with a few counts. The CDR3 length is 16 residues. Trimming shortened V by 0 bases and J by 4 bases, and 17 bases separated the two germline ends. Germline assignment: CDR1 DFQATT and CDR2 SNEGSKA (reference sequence). TCRdb analysed the RT-PCR reads with MiXCR anew, one entry per CDR3 protein. The table has about a million distinct CDR3 sequences, roughly 18% seen once. Source material: blood, either unsorted or a sorted T cell fraction (not recorded which). The clonotype comes from a human donor who was either an allogeneic HSCT recipient or a stem cell or donor lymphocyte infusion donor (not recorded which). It is not recorded whose cells these are; they may come from a transplant donor. The chain employs TRBV20-1 and TRBJ2-3; D remains ambiguous. CDR3 in DNA: TGCAGTGCTAGAGATCATAAGACTGAACTCTCAGATACGCAGTATTTT. This sequence encodes CSARDHKTELSDTQYF.